This paragraph covers one T cell receptor beta chain sequence. Its antigen remains unidentified. This entry comes from a study of T cells in localized non-small cell lung cancer. Trimming left V 2 bases short and J 5 bases short, with 21 bases between. The CDR3 covers 17 residues. Germline assignment: CDR1 KGHSH and CDR2 LQKENI. General study points: Appearances in adjacent lung were noted for a median around 55 of the top 100 tumor clones. Peak T cell clonality was found in uninvolved adjacent lung, exceeding tumor. Higher T cell density in the blood was associated with longer overall survival, whereas higher adjacent-lung clonality associated with shorter survival.

Profiled with immunoSEQ multiplex PCR; TCRdb holds only in-frame clones, not every one. The repertoire holds about 78,000 clones, about four fifths seen once, with more than 2.5% in the top ten. Material: peripheral blood, obtained before any cancer treatment. The chain links TRBV18 to TRBJ1-2; a weak D match, TRBD1 (5 bases). The origin of this receptor is a man aged 40-75 years with stage I lung adenocarcinoma. The CDR3 reads CASSPRRTSQDLYGYTF. The CDR3 DNA sequence: TGTGCCAGCTCACCAAGGAGGACCTCACAGGATCTATATGGCTACACCTTC.